The sequence of this T cell receptor (beta chain) was determined in a study of beta chain features in type 1 diabetes (dated by TCRdb to between 2017 and 2018). Regarding the research as a whole: Mean age, gender distribution, total cell number and subset yield did not differ between patients and healthy donors. A total of around 100 million sorted cells were examined across all samples, and RNA yield correlated strongly with the number of cells per subset. The study compared the TCRB repertoires of sorted circulating CD4+ T cell subsets in recently diagnosed type 1 diabetes patients with those in matched healthy donors. Whereas all 30 or so donors provided naive and central memory subsets, regulatory and stem cell-like memory subsets were isolated from just 8 patients and roughly 8 healthy donors. General study outcomes and caveats: Because small numbers of individuals were included in the HLA sub-analyses, any influence of HLA type on TCRB rearrangement was left unresolved. A moderate but significant shortening of TCRB CDR3 length was observed in type 1 diabetes patients in all four CD4+ subsets. Naive, central memory and regulatory TCRB repertoires appeared to be more similar among patients than among healthy donors. Patients with type 1 diabetes made fewer insertions and deleted more nucleotides at VDJ recombination sites, implying thymic rearrangement abnormalities. Because cDNA was sequenced instead of genomic DNA, activated cells with high expression could be over-represented, although the groups did not differ in activation or CD3 levels. PCR may preferentially amplify shorter templates, but because patient and control samples were amplified and corrected together, any resulting skew would affect both groups equally.

The CDR3 runs 14 amino acids, cysteine and phenylalanine included. Only CDR3 DNA is held: 42 bases, read in frame from base 1. V was cut back by 0 bases and J by 2 bases, leaving a gap of 9 bases between them. The germline V gene (reference sequence) supplies CDR1 GTSNPN and CDR2 SVGIG. As for this clone: No cognate antigen has been identified for it. No much larger clone exists at a distance of one base, and base qualities are not known.

The High Capacity cDNA Reverse Transcription Kit was used to reverse transcribe all of the isolated RNA, meaning that expressed TCRB transcripts were what got sequenced. Naive, central memory and regulatory T cell samples underwent deep immunoSEQ sequencing, averaging about 3.57 million total reads per sample. Sorted cells were lysed in RLT buffer, and RNA was extracted using DNase-treated RNeasy Micro or Mini kits according to cell number. To prevent cross-contamination, every cell subset was processed on its own, while patient and healthy donor samples were processed together. TCRB sequences were amplified from cDNA with the immunoSEQ multiplex PCR, producing 87-bp fragments spanning the CDR3 region. Sequencing of the amplicons was done on the Illumina HiSeq platform. On the study's bioinformatics: PCR bias was corrected computationally using synthetic template baselines, and reads within Hamming distance 2 were collapsed, with unmergeable singletons discarded. By aligning reads against IMGT, V, D and J genes, CDR3 length, and insertions or deletions at six rearrangement sites were assigned. Within each subset, clonotype counts were normalized to sorted cell number, and only after that were true diversity and Gini coefficients computed with the tcR R package. The overlap coefficient, calculated on TCRB nucleotide sequences, was used to measure repertoire sharing. Out-of-frame TCRB sequences from naive cells were analyzed to stand in for the pre-selection repertoire. This immuneACCESS table, as held by TCRdb, lists in-frame sequences with V and J called but not all clones. Of the missing ones, under half trace to an unresolved V gene in checked studies; the others have no known cause. V, J and clone size were drawn from that table, and D and trimming were deduced from the DNA. In all, the sample holds more than 550,000 clones, and over 12% of those were seen once. The ten largest clones capture approximately 0.039% of the sample.

Each donor gave one peripheral blood draw, averaging about 120 mL, which was collected into heparinised tubes. Using a panel that included CD45RO, CCR7, CD25, CD127, CD95 and CD27, naive, central memory, regulatory and stem cell-like memory CD4+ T cells were sorted on a BD FACSAria II. All sorted populations exceeded 95% purity. PBMCs were separated immediately by Lymphoprep density gradient centrifugation and were stained directly, without being cultured. Samples were stained and sorted in pairs, with one healthy donor and one patient per experiment, so that batch effects were minimized. The clonotype was recovered from a man in his late teens or twenties with type 1 diabetes. The chain employs TRBV30 and TRBJ2-3; no D gene can be assigned with confidence. The specimen sequenced was naive CD4+ T cells from blood. The cell subset or site label of this sample denotes: true naive CD4+ T cells. At the DNA level, the sequence is TGTGCCTGGAGTGTCGGGCTACACACAGATACGCAGTATTTT. The translation is CAWSVGLHTDTQYF. With all but the CDR3 taken from the reference TRBV30 and TRBJ2-3 genes, the full variable domain is: SQTIHQWPATLVQPVGSPLSLECTVEGTSNPNLYWYRQAAGRGLQLLFYSVGIGQISSEVPQNLSASRPQDRQFILSSKKLLLSDSGFYLCAWSVGLHTDTQYFGPGTRLTVL.